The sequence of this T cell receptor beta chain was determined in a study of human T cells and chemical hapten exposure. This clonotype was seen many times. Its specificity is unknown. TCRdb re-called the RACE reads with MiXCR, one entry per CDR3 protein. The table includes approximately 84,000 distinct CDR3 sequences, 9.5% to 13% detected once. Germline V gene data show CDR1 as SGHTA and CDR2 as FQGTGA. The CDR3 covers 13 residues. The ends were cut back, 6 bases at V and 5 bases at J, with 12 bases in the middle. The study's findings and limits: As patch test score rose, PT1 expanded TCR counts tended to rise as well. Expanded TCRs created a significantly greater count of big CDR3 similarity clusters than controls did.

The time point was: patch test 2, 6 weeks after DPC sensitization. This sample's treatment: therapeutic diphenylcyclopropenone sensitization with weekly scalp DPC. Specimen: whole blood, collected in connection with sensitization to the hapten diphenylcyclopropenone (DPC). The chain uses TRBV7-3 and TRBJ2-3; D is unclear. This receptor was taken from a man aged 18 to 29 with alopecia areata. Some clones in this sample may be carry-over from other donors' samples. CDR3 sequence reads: CASSQSPGDTQYF. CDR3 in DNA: TGTGCCAGCAGTCAATCTCCCGGAGATACGCAGTATTTT.